This T cell receptor (beta chain) was found in a study of blood T cell repertoires in COVID-19. About the research overall: The United States, Italy and Spain were the sources of the acute and convalescent COVID-19 samples. T cells, B-cell-depleted T cells, or PBMCs provided the cDNA or gDNA that served as material.

The CDR3 length is 17 residues. Trimming shortened V by 0 bases and J by 8 bases, and 19 bases separated the two germline ends. The germline CDR1 and CDR2 sequences are KGHDR and SFDVKD. Original methodology: Using reference gene primer amplification, nucleated cell counts were estimated. Clones were read by immunoSEQ multiplex PCR, and TCRdb kept only the in-frame ones, dropping some. The V and J calls and clone size come from that table; D and trimming were worked out from the DNA. The data show roughly 76,000 clones, roughly 80% seen once. The clonotype originates from a woman aged 70-85 years with acute or convalescent COVID-19. This sequence joins TRBV24-1 and TRBJ2-1, with D maybe TRBD2 (6 bases). Sequencing used peripheral blood. The CDR3 is CATSDLLRDFAHDEQFF. The CDR3 nucleotides read TGTGCCACCAGTGATTTGCTCCGGGACTTCGCTCACGATGAGCAGTTCTTC.